This T cell receptor beta chain was identified in a study of blood T cell repertoires in COVID-19. This table comes from immunoSEQ multiplex PCR, and its TCRdb copy is limited to in-frame clones, with some not included. This table holds 380,000 or so clones, 86% found once. Germline CDR1 GTSNPN, CDR2 SVGIG (reference sequence). There are 14 residues in the CDR3. V was pared by 5 bases and J by 2 bases, with 5 bases of the junction left unmatched. This receptor was obtained from a woman between 55 and 75 years old with COVID-19, enrolled during active disease. Material: peripheral blood. V and J are TRBV30 and TRBJ1-3, with 8 bases matching TRBD1. The CDR3 here is CAWDRGGTGNTIYF. CDR3 DNA: TGTGCCTGGGACAGGGGAGGAACTGGAAACACCATATATTTT.